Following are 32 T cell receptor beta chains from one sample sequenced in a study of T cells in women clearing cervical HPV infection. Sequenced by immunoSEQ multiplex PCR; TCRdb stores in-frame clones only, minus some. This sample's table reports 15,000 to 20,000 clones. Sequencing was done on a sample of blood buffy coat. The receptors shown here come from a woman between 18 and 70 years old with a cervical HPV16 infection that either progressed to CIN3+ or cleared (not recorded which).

CDR3 loop: CASSYYQTGEDGYTF. The covered CDR3 bases are TGTGCCAGCAGTTATTACCAGACAGGAGAGGATGGC. This rearrangement joins TRBV6-2 or TRBV6-3 to TRBJ1-2; D is possibly TRBD1 (6 bases). The read ends 3 residues before the CDR3 terminus; that terminus is restored from the germline J gene. The germline V gene has CDR1 MNHEY and CDR2 SVGEGT. V gave up 3 bases and J gave up 6 bases, with 17 bases separating them. The CDR3 extends over 15 amino acids.

The CDR3 sequence: CASSPGQGAYEQYF. The DNA read from the CDR3 is TGTGCCAGCTCACCCGGACAGGGGGCTTACGAG. The genes are TRBV18 and TRBJ2-7; 11 bases line up with TRBD1. The CDR3 end is not reached by the read, which stops 3 residues before it; the germline J gene fills it in. The V and J ends lost 3 bases and 4 bases, in that order; junction bases with no gene match: 2. This CDR3 comprises 14 residues. CDR1 and CDR2 from the germline V gene are KGHSH and LQKENI.

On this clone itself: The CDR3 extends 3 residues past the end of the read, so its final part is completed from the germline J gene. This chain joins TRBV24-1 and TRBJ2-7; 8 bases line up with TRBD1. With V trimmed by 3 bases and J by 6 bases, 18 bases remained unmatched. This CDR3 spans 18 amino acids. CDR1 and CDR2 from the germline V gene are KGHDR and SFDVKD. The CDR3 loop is CATSDNPGTGTRQAEQYF. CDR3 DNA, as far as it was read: TGTGCCACCAGTGATAACCCCGGGACAGGAACACGTCAGGCCGAG.

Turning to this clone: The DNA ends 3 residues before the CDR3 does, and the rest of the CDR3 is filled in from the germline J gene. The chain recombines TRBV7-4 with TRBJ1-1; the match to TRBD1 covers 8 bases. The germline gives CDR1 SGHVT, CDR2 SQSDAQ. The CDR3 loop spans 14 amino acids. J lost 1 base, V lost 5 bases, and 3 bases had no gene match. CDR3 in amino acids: CASSLGTGNTEAFF. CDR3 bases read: TGTGCCAGCAGCCTCGGGACAGGGAACACTGAA.

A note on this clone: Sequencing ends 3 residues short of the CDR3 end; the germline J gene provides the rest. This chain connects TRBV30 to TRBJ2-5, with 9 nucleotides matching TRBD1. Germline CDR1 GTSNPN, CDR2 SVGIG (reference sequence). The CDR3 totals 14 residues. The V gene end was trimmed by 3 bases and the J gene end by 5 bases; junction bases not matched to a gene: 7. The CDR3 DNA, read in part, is TGTGCCTGGAGGCACCCCGGGACAGGGGAGACC. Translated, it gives CAWRHPGTGET. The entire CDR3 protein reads CAWRHPGTGETQYF.

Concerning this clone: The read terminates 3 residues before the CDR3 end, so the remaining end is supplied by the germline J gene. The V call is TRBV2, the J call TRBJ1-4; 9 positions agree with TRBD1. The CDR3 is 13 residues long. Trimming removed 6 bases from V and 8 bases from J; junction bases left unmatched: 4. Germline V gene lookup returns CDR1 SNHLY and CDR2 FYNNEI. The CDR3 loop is CASRQGQGEKLFF. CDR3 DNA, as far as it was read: TGTGCCAGCAGGCAGGGACAGGGCGAAAAA.

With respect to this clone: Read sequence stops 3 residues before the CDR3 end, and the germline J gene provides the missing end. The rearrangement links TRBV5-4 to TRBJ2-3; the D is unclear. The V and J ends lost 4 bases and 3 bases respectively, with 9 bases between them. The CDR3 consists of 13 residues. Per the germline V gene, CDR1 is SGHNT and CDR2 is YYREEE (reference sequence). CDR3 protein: CASSPTSTDTQYF. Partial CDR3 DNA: TGTGCCAGCAGCCCTACGTCTACAGATACG.

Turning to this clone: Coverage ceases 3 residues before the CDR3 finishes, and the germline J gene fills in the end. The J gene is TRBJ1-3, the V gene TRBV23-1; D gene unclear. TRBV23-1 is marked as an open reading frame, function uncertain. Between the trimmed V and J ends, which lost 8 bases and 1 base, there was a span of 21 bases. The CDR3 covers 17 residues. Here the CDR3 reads CASPPRASSRSGNTIYF. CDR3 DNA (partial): TGCGCCAGCCCCCCAAGGGCCAGTTCAAGATCTGGAAACACC.

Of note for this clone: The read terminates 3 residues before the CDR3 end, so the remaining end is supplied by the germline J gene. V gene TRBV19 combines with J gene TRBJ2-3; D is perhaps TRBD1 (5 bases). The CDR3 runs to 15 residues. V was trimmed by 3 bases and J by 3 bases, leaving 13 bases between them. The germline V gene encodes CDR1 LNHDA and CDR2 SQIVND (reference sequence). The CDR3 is CASSIREGVTDTQYF. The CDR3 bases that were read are TGTGCCAGTAGTATTAGGGAAGGGGTAACAGATACG. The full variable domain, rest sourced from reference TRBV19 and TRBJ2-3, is DGGITQSPKYLFRKEGQNVTLSCEQNLNHDAMYWYRQDPGQGLRLIYYSQIVNDFQKGDIAEGYSVSREKKESFPLTVTSAQKNPTAFYLCASSIREGVTDTQYFGPGTRLTVL.

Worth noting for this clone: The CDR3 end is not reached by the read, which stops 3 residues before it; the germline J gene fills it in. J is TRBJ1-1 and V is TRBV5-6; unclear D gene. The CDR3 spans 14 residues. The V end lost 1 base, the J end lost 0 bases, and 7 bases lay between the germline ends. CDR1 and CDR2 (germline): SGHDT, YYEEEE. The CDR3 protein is CASSLQVLNTEAFF. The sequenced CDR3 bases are TGTGCCAGCAGCTTGCAGGTATTGAACACTGAA.

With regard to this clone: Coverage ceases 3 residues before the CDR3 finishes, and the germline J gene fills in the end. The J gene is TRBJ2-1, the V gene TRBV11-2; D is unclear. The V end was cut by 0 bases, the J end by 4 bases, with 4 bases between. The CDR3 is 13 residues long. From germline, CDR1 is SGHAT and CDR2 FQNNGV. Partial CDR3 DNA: TGTGCCAGCAGCTTAGATTCGTACAATGAG. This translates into CASSLDSYNE. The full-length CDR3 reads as CASSLDSYNEQFF.

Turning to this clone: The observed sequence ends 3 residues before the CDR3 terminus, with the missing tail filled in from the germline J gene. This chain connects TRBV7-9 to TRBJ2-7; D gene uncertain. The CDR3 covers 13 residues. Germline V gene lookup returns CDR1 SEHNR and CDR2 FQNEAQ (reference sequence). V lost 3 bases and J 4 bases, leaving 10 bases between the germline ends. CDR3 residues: CASSFRTSYEQYF. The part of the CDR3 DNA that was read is TGTGCCAGCAGCTTCAGAACCTCTTACGAG.

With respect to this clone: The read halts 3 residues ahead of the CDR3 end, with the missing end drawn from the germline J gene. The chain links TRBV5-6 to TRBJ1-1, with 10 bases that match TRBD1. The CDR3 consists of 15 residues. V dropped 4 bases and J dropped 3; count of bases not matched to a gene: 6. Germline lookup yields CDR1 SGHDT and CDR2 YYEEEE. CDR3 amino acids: CASSRRTGGYTEAFF. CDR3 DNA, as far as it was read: TGTGCCAGCAGCAGGAGGACAGGGGGGTACACTGAA.

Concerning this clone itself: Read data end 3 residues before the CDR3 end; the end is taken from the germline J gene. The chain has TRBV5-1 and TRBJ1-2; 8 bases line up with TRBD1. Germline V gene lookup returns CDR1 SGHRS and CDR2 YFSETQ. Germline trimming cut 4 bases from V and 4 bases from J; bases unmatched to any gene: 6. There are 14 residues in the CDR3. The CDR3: CASSAGQGPYGYTF. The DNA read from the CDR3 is TGCGCCAGCAGCGCCGGACAGGGACCCTATGGC.

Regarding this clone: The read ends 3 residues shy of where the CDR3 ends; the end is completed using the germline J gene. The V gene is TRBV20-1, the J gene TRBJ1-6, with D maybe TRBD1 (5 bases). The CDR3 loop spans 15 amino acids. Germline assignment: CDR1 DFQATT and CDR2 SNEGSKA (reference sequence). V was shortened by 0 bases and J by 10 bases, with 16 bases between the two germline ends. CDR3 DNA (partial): TGCAGTGCTAGAGAGGCGGGGGGGGTTTTGTCACCC. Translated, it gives CSAREAGGVLSP. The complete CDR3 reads CSAREAGGVLSPLHF.

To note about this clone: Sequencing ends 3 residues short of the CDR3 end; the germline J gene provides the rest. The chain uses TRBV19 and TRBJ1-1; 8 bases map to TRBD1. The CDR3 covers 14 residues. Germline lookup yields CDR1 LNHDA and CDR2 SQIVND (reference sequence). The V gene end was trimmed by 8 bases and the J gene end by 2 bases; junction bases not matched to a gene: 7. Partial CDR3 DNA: TGTGCCAGTGAGAAGGACAGGGTAAACACTGAA. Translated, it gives CASEKDRVNTE. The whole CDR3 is CASEKDRVNTEAFF.

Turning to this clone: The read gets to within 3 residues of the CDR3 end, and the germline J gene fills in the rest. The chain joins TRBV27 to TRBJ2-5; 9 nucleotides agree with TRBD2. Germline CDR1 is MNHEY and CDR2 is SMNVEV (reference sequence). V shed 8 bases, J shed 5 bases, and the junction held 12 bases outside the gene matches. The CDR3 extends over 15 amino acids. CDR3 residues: CASSGDSGGSETQYF. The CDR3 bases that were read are TGTGCCAGCTCCGGAGATAGCGGGGGATCTGAGACC.

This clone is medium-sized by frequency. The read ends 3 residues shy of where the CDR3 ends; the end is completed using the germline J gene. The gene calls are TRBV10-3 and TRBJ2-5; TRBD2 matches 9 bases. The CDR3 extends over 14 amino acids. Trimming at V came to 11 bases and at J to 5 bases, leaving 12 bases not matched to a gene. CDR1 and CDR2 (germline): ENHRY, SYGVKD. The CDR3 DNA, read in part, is TGTGCCTCCTCTGGCGGGGGGGCGGGGGAGACC. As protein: CASSGGGAGET. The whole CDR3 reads CASSGGGAGETQYF.

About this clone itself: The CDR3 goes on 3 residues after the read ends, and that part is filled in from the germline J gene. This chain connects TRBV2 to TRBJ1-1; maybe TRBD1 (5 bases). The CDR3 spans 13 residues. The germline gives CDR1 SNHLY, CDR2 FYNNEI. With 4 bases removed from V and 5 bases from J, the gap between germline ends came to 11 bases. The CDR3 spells CASSGEGRTEAFF. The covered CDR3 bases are TGTGCCAGCAGTGGGGAGGGGAGAACTGAA.

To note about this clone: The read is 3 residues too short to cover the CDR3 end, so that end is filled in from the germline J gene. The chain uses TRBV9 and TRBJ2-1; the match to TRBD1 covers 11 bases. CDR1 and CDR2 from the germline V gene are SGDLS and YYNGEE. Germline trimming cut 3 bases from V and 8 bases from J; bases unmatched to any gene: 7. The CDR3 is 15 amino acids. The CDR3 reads CASSASGTGGDEQFF. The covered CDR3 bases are TGTGCCAGCAGCGCATCCGGGACAGGGGGTGATGAG.

The CDR3: CASSHLSGQLYEQYF. The DNA read from the CDR3 is TGCGCCAGCAGCCATCTTTCGGGACAGCTCTACGAG. The chain couples TRBV4-1 to TRBJ2-7, with 7 bases that match TRBD1. The read gets to within 3 residues of the CDR3 end, and the germline J gene fills in the rest. Trimming at V came to 3 bases and at J to 3 bases, leaving 8 bases not matched to a gene. The CDR3 loop spans 15 amino acids. Germline loops: CDR1 MGHRA, CDR2 YSYEKL.

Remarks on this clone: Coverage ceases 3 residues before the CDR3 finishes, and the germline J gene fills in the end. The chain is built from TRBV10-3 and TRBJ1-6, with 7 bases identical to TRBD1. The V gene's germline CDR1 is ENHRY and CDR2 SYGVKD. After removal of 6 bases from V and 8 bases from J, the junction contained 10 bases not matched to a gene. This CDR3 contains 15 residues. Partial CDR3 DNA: TGTGCCATCAGGGGGGAAGGACAGGATGATTCACCC. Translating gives CAIRGEGQDDSP. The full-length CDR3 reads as CAIRGEGQDDSPLHF.

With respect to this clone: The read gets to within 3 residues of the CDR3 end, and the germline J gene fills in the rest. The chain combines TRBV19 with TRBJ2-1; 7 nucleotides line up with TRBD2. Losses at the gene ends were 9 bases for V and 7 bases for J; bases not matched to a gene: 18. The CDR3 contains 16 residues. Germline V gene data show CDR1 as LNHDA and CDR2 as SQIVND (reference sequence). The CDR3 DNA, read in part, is TGTGCCAGGAGAGTAACCGGGGGGAGGGGAAAGAATGAG. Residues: CARRVTGGRGKNE. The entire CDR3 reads CARRVTGGRGKNEQFF.

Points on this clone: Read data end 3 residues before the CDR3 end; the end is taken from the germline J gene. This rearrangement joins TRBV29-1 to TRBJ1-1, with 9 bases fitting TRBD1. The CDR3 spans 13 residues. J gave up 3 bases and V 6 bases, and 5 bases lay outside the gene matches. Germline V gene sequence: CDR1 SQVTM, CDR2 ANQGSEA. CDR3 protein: CSVTGGEDTEAFF. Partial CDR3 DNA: TGCAGCGTAACAGGGGGCGAGGACACTGAA. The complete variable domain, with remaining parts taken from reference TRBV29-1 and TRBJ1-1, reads SAVISQKPSRDICQRGTSLTIQCQVDSQVTMMFWYRQQPGQSLTLIATANQGSEATYESGFVIDKFPISRPNLTFSTLTVSNMSPEDSSIYLCSVTGGEDTEAFFGQGTRLTVV.

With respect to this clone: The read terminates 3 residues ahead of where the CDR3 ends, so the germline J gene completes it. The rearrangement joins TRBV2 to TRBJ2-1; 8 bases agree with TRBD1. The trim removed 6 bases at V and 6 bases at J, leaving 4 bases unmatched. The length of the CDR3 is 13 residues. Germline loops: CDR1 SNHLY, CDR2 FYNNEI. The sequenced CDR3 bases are TGTGCCAGCAGCCGGGACAGGATCAATGAG. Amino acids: CASSRDRINE. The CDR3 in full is CASSRDRINEQFF.

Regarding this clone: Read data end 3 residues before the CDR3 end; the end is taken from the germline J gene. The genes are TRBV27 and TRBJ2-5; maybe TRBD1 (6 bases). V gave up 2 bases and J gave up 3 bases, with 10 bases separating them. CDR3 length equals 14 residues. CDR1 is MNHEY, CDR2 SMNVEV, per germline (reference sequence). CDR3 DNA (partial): TGTGCCAGCAGTTTAACCGACAGGAAAGAGACC. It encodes CASSLTDRKET. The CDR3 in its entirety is CASSLTDRKETQYF.

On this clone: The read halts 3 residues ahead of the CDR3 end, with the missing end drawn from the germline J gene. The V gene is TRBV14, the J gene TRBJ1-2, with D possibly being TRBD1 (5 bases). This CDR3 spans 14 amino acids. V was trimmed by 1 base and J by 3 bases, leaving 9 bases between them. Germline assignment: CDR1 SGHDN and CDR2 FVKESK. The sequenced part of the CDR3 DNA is TGTGCCAGCAGCCAAGGGTCAGGGTACTATGGC. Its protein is CASSQGSGYYG. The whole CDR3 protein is CASSQGSGYYGYTF.

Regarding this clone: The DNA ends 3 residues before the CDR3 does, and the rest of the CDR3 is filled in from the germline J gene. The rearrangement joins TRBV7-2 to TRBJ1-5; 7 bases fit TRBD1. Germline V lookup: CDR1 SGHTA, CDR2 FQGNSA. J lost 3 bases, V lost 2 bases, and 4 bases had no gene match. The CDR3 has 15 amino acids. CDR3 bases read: TGTGCCAGCAGCTTAAAAACAGGGGACAATCAGCCC. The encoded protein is CASSLKTGDNQP. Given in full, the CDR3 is CASSLKTGDNQPQHF. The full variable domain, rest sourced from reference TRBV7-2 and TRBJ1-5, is GAGVSQSPSNKVTEKGKDVELRCDPISGHTALYWYRQSLGQGLEFLIYFQGNSAPDKSGLPSDRFSAERTGGSVSTLTIQRTQQEDSAVYLCASSLKTGDNQPQHFGDGTRLSIL.

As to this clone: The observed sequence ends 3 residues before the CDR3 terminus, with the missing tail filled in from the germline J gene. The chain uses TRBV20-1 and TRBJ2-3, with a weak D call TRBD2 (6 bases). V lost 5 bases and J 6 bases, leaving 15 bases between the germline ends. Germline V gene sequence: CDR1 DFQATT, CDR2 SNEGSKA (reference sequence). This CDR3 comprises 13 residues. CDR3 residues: CSAGLFGGDTQYF. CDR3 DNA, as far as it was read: TGCAGTGCTGGGCTCTTTGGGGGGGATACG.

The CDR3 DNA, read in part, is TGCGCCAGCAGCTCGGGACAGGGGTTCCCCTACGAG. It codes for CASSSGQGFPYE. The complete CDR3 reads CASSSGQGFPYEQYF. The chain carries TRBV5-1 and TRBJ2-7; 10 positions match TRBD1. Sequencing ends 3 residues short of the CDR3 end; the germline J gene provides the rest. This CDR3 has 15 residues. Germline V gene data show CDR1 as SGHRS and CDR2 as YFSETQ. The trim removed 3 bases at V and 2 bases at J, leaving 5 bases unmatched. The entire variable domain, with the rest obtained from reference TRBV5-1 and TRBJ2-7, is as follows: KAGVTQTPRYLIKTRGQQVTLSCSPISGHRSVSWYQQTPGQGLQFLFEYFSETQRNKGNFPGRFSGRQFSNSRSEMNVSTLELGDSALYLCASSSGQGFPYEQYFGPGTRLTVT.

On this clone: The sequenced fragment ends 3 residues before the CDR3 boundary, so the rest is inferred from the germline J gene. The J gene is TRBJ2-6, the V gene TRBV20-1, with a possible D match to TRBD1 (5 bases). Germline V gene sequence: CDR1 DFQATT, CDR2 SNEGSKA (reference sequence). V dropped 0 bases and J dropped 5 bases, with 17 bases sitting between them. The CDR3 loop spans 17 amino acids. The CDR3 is CSARDPKDSLWANVLTF. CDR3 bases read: TGCAGTGCTAGAGATCCCAAAGACAGCCTCTGGGCCAACGTC.

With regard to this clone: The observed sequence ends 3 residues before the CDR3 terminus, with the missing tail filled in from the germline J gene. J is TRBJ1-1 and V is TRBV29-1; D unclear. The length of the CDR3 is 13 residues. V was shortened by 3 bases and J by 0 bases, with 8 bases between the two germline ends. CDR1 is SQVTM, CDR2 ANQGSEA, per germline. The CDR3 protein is CSVERHLNTEAFF. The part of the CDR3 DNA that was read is TGCAGCGTTGAGAGGCACCTGAACACTGAA.